This TCR beta chain was found in a study of OX40 agonist ivuxolimab in advanced cancers. Sequenced by immunoSEQ multiplex PCR; TCRdb stores in-frame clones only, minus some. The table has fewer than 20,000 clones, about 77% seen once. In germline, CDR1 is MNHEY, CDR2 SMNVEV (reference sequence). The J segment lost 5 bases and the V segment lost 6 bases, leaving 3 bases of the junction unmatched. The CDR3 consists of 13 residues. By share of the sample, this clone is medium-sized (0.01 to 0.1%). The sample in question was CD4+ or CD8+ T cells sorted from blood, obtained in a trial of the OX40 agonist ivuxolimab. This TCR was sampled from an adult with an advanced solid tumor such as melanoma, head and neck, liver or kidney cancer. This chain links TRBV27 with TRBJ1-5; 8 bases align to TRBD1. The CDR3 bases are TGTGCCAGCAGCCCGGACAGGGATCAGCCCCAGCATTTT. Translating it yields CASSPDRDQPQHF.